These T cell receptor beta chains were read from a single sample in a study of blood T cell repertoires in COVID-19. The method was immunoSEQ multiplex PCR; TCRdb's version includes in-frame clones alone and lacks a portion of them. The sample lists 150,000 to 200,000 clones, roughly 78% seen once, with about 3% in the top ten. The material sequenced was peripheral blood. The origin of the receptors is a woman of 80 years or more with active or convalescent COVID-19. Each CDR3 is given with its conserved first and last residue. The order of the fields is clone size, J gene, D gene, V gene, CDR3 protein, CDR3 DNA. D genes are given only for firm matches. Some rows have no size entry. The others give once, few or many, or a class for an expanded clone.

. TRBJ2-3 . TRBV5-4 CASSFPSTDTQYF TGTGCCAGCAGCTTCCCTAGCACAGATACGCAGTATTTT
. TRBJ1-4 . TRBV5-1 CASSTGQTNEKLFF TGCGCCAGCAGCACAGGACAGACTAATGAAAAACTGTTTTTT
. TRBJ1-3 TRBD1 TRBV28 CASSSLAGQGGNTIYF TGTGCCAGCAGTTCCTTGGCGGGACAGGGAGGGAACACCATATATTTT
few TRBJ1-5 . TRBV19 CASSPAGGANNQPQHF TGTGCCAGTAGTCCCGCTGGGGGGGCGAACAATCAGCCCCAGCATTTT
. TRBJ2-1 TRBD1 TRBV3-1/TRBV3-2 CASSQEGRGHDEQFF TGTGCCAGCAGCCAAGAAGGCAGGGGGCACGATGAGCAGTTCTTC
. TRBJ1-2 . TRBV6-4 CASSASGLYGYTF TGTGCCAGCAGTGCCTCAGGACTCTATGGCTACACCTTC
few TRBJ2-1 TRBD2 TRBV27 CASSSSGGYGQFF TGTGCCAGCAGTTCTAGCGGGGGCTACGGGCAGTTCTTC
. TRBJ2-5 . TRBV12-3/TRBV12-4 CASSLGAGETQYF TGTGCCAGCAGTTTGGGGGCAGGGGAGACCCAGTACTTC
. TRBJ2-5 . TRBV11-3 CASSERGYWETQYF TGTGCCAGCAGCGAGAGGGGGTATTGGGAGACCCAGTACTTC
. TRBJ2-3 TRBD2 TRBV3-1/TRBV3-2 CASSQGLTSGGGPDTQYF TGTGCCAGCAGCCAAGGCCTGACTAGCGGGGGGGGGCCAGATACGCAGTATTTT
. TRBJ2-5 TRBD1 TRBV5-6 CASSWDRGETQYF TGTGCCAGCAGCTGGGACAGGGGGGAGACCCAGTACTTC
. TRBJ2-1 TRBD1 TRBV6-6 CASSRDRGTGNEQFF TGTGCCAGCAGTAGGGACAGGGGTACTGGGAATGAGCAGTTCTTC
. TRBJ1-2 . TRBV29-1 CSVGAGLYGYTF TGCAGCGTTGGTGCAGGGTTGTATGGCTACACCTTC
. TRBJ1-5 . TRBV6-5 CAIRSGVQPQHF TGTGCCATCAGATCAGGGGTGCAGCCCCAGCATTTT
once TRBJ2-1 . TRBV4-2 CASSQDSRNSYPYNEQFF TGTGCCAGCAGCCAAGATTCCAGGAATAGTTACCCCTACAATGAGCAGTTCTTC
few TRBJ2-1 . TRBV7-6 CASSLGAQSSYNEQFF TGTGCCAGCAGCTTAGGGGCCCAGAGCTCCTACAATGAGCAGTTCTTC
. TRBJ1-1 TRBD1 TRBV29-1 CSVAPAVDREAFF TGCAGCGTTGCCCCCGCGGTGGACAGGGAAGCTTTCTTT
. TRBJ2-2 . TRBV12-3/TRBV12-4 CASSFTSGELFF TGTGCCAGCAGTTTTACTTCCGGGGAGCTGTTTTTT
once TRBJ2-1 . TRBV19 CASSIDQGWGNEQFF TGTGCCAGTAGTATAGATCAGGGTTGGGGAAATGAGCAGTTCTTC
. TRBJ1-5 . TRBV7-9 CASSSEDRAQHF TGTGCCAGCAGCTCGGAAGACCGGGCCCAGCATTTT
once TRBJ1-3 TRBD1 TRBV24-1 CATSDRTGSGNTIYF TGTGCCACCAGTGACCGGACAGGGTCTGGAAACACCATATATTTT
. TRBJ1-4 TRBD1 TRBV5-1 CASRTFGTGLEKLFF TGCGCCAGCAGAACGTTCGGGACAGGGCTTGAAAAACTGTTTTTT
. TRBJ2-5 . TRBV24-1 CATSDSMETQYF TGTGCCACCAGTGATTCCATGGAGACCCAGTACTTC
. TRBJ1-1 . TRBV9 CASSVGTAENTEAFF TGTGCCAGCAGCGTAGGGACAGCCGAGAACACTGAAGCTTTCTTT
. TRBJ1-1 . TRBV14 CASSQSRNTEAFF TGTGCCAGCAGCCAGTCGAGGAACACTGAAGCTTTCTTT
few TRBJ1-4 . TRBV7-2 CASAGAQNEKLFF TGTGCCAGTGCGGGGGCCCAAAATGAAAAACTGTTTTTT
. TRBJ1-2 TRBD1 TRBV24-1 CATSDSRGPGYGYTF TGTGCCACCAGTGATTCCAGGGGGCCCGGCTATGGCTACACCTTC
. TRBJ1-5 . TRBV19 CASSRDRNSNQPQHF TGTGCCAGTAGTAGAGACAGGAATAGCAATCAGCCCCAGCATTTT
. TRBJ1-5 . TRBV7-6 CASSLSRNQPQHF TGTGCCAGCAGCTTATCACGGAATCAGCCCCAGCATTTT
few TRBJ2-1 TRBD2 TRBV3-1/TRBV3-2 CASSDRTSSVEQFF TGTGCCAGCAGCGATCGGACTAGTTCTGTTGAGCAGTTCTTC
. TRBJ1-1 TRBD1 TRBV19 CASSVTGVNTEAFF TGTGCCAGTAGTGTGACAGGGGTAAACACTGAAGCTTTCTTT
. TRBJ1-6 TRBD1 TRBV7-7 CASSTNRGSPLHF TGTGCTAGCAGCACAAACAGGGGTTCACCCCTCCACTTT
. TRBJ2-1 TRBD2 TRBV5-1 CASSYELAGGYNEQFF TGCGCCAGCAGCTATGAACTAGCGGGGGGTTACAATGAGCAGTTCTTC
. TRBJ2-7 . TRBV3-1/TRBV3-2 CASSQDPTGHRSYEQYF TGTGCCAGCAGCCAAGATCCTACGGGACACAGGTCCTACGAGCAGTACTTC
. TRBJ2-7 . TRBV18 CASSPPQVPYEQYF TGTGCCAGCTCACCACCCCAGGTCCCCTACGAGCAGTACTTC
. TRBJ2-2 TRBD1 TRBV28 CAVRGWNTGELFF TGTGCCGTCAGGGGGTGGAACACCGGGGAGCTGTTTTTT
. TRBJ1-5 . TRBV19 CASRRDSNQPQHF TGTGCCAGTAGGAGGGATAGCAATCAGCCCCAGCATTTT
few TRBJ1-1 . TRBV5-6 CASSFRGGSTEAFF TGTGCCAGCAGCTTTAGAGGAGGATCCACTGAAGCTTTCTTT
. TRBJ1-1 . TRBV19 CASSTLGAEAFF TGTGCCAGTAGTACCTTGGGAGCTGAAGCTTTCTTT
. TRBJ2-5 TRBD1 TRBV27 CASSSRGSETQYF TGTGCCAGCAGTTCCAGGGGGTCAGAGACCCAGTACTTC
many TRBJ2-3 TRBD2 TRBV5-4 CASSPIASGGSDTQYF TGTGCCAGCAGCCCAATTGCTAGCGGGGGGTCAGATACGCAGTATTTT